This T cell receptor beta chain was identified in a study of T cells in Graves' hyperthyroidism and ophthalmopathy. Background on the study: The initial diagnosis was the point when peripheral blood was collected, ahead of any treatment.

Study conclusions and caveats: Stable hyperthyroidism was told apart from ophthalmopathy by a model built on 13 V-J features.

Amplification targeted TCR beta CDR3 regions from RNA transcripts. First-round RT-PCR targeting the TCR CDR3 was performed with the HTBI primer set. TCRdb reprocessed the multiplex PCR reads via MiXCR and lists one record per CDR3 protein. The sample consists of a few hundred thousand distinct CDR3 sequences, roughly 15% of them appearing once. This clonotype showed up many times. What it recognizes is unknown. Trimming took 2 bases from V and 4 from J, leaving 11 bases between them. The CDR3 covers 14 residues. The germline CDR1 and CDR2 sequences are SGHTA and FQGNSA. This blood was taken when hyperthyroidism was first diagnosed, before any ophthalmopathy symptoms existed.

The sample was blood. This chain joins TRBV7-2 and TRBJ2-5; D is unresolved. The clonotype was recovered from a woman between 50 and 59 years old with Graves' hyperthyroidism that later progressed to Graves' ophthalmopathy. The CDR3 nucleotides are TGTGCCAGCAGCTTAATCTCGCTTAGAGAGACCCAGTACTTC. Translation: CASSLISLRETQYF.